A single sample gave rise to the 28 T cell receptor beta chains below, sequenced in a study of T cells in Graves' hyperthyroidism and ophthalmopathy. Amplified TCR beta CDR3 regions came from RNA transcripts. A set of HTBI primers served as the primers for a first-round RT-PCR of the TCR CDR3. Each CDR3 protein is one row after TCRdb ran MiXCR on the multiplex PCR reads. The data show some 180,000 distinct CDR3 sequences, around a sixth seen once. Sequencing input: blood. These TCRs come from a woman in her fifties or sixties with Graves' hyperthyroidism.

The sample holds many counts of this clonotype. The chain carries TRBV3-1 and TRBJ2-2; D not resolved. V lost 0 bases and J 7 bases, leaving 9 bases between the germline ends. From germline, CDR1 is LGHDT and CDR2 YNNKEL (reference sequence). The CDR3 extends over 14 amino acids. The CDR3 sequence is CASSQEKLYGELFF. CDR3 DNA sequence: TGTGCCAGCAGCCAAGAGAAGTTGTACGGGGAGCTGTTTTTT. The full variable domain, in which reference TRBV3-1 and TRBJ2-2 provide the parts outside the CDR3, is DTAVSQTPKYLVTQMGNDKSIKCEQNLGHDTMYWYKQDSKKFLKIMFSYNNKELIINETVPNRFSPKSPDKAHLNLHINSLELGDSAVYFCASSQEKLYGELFFGEGSRLTVL.

This clonotype came up many times. The V gene is TRBV14, the J gene TRBJ2-1, with D hard to call. Germline CDR1 SGHDN, CDR2 FVKESK. The CDR3 covers 14 residues. V lost 0 bases to trimming and J lost 4 bases, with 7 bases between them. CDR3 residues: CASSQDRVYNEQFF. The CDR3 coding sequence is TGTGCCAGCAGCCAAGATCGAGTGTACAATGAGCAGTTCTTC.

Only one count was recorded for this clonotype. One end of the junction fails to match germline, which may point to a read error. The genes are TRBV27 and TRBJ2-1, with D unresolved. The CDR3 length is 18 residues. Looked up from germline, CDR1 is MNHEY and CDR2 is SMNVEV (reference sequence). CDR3 amino acids: CASSLSRASWYPYNEQLF. The CDR3 DNA reads TGTGCCAGCAGTTTATCGAGAGCGTCTTGGTATCCCTACAATGAGCAGCTCTTC.

This clonotype was seen many times. The chain recombines TRBV6-1 with TRBJ1-4; D is undetermined. CDR1 MNHNS and CDR2 SASEGT come from the germline V gene. Trimming took 4 bases from V and 5 from J, leaving 14 bases between them. The CDR3 contains 15 residues. In DNA form, the CDR3 reads TGTGCCAGCAGTGGCACCATAGGGAGAAATGAAAAACTGTTTTTT. Translation: CASSGTIGRNEKLFF.

This clonotype showed up many times. This sequence joins TRBV12-3 or TRBV12-4 and TRBJ1-1; the D gene is possibly TRBD1 (6 bases). The V gene lost 7 bases and the J gene lost 1 base, with 13 bases spanning the gap. The CDR3 extends over 14 amino acids. The CDR3 spells CASTQLTGNTEAFF. The CDR3 bases are TGTGCCAGCACCCAACTGACAGGGAACACTGAAGCTTTCTTT.

Many counts were recorded for this clonotype. The rearrangement joins TRBV27 to TRBJ2-1; D possibly matches TRBD1 or TRBD2 (5 bases each). Germline CDR1 reads MNHEY; CDR2 reads SMNVEV (reference sequence). V lost 2 bases and J 5 bases, leaving 10 bases between the germline ends. The CDR3 is 14 residues long. CDR3 in amino acids: CASSLRGENNEQFF. The CDR3 nucleotides are TGTGCCAGCAGTTTAAGGGGAGAAAACAATGAGCAGTTCTTC.

This clonotype has a count of ten or more. The chain recombines TRBV18 with TRBJ2-3; 8 nucleotides match TRBD1. The CDR3 length is 16 residues. V was pared by 0 bases and J by 6 bases, with 8 bases of the junction left unmatched. Per the germline V gene, CDR1 is KGHSH and CDR2 is LQKENI. The CDR3 is CASSPPRQGAMDTQYF. CDR3 in DNA: TGTGCCAGCTCACCACCTAGGCAGGGGGCGATGGATACGCAGTATTTT.

V gene TRBV19 combines with J gene TRBJ1-1, with 8 bases that match TRBD1. Germline lookup yields CDR1 LNHDA and CDR2 SQIVND (reference sequence). V was clipped by 9 bases and J by 3 bases; unmatched bases: 15. CDR3 length equals 16 residues. The CDR3 nucleotides read TGTGCCAGACTAGAAGGCTGCAGGGGGCTGGACACTGAAGCTTTCTTT. This encodes CARLEGCRGLDTEAFF. Full variable domain (missing parts from reference TRBV19 and TRBJ1-1): DGGITQSPKYLFRKEGQNVTLSCEQNLNHDAMYWYRQDPGQGLRLIYYSQIVNDFQKGDIAEGYSVSREKKESFPLTVTSAQKNPTAFYLCARLEGCRGLDTEAFFGQGTRLTVV.

This clonotype came up many times. The chain links TRBV4-1 to TRBJ2-7, with D perhaps TRBD1 (6 bases). Trimming took 0 bases from V and 5 from J, leaving 20 bases between them. CDR1 is MGHRA, CDR2 YSYEKL, per germline. This CDR3 has 17 amino acids. The CDR3 protein is CASSQDSVSRGRDEQYF. The CDR3, as DNA: TGCGCCAGCAGCCAAGATAGCGTCTCCAGGGGTCGGGACGAGCAGTACTTC.

A few counts support this clonotype. This sequence joins TRBV6-5 and TRBJ2-7; no clear D. V lost 2 bases and J lost 4, with 15 bases in between. The CDR3 extends over 15 amino acids. Germline values: CDR1 MNHEY, CDR2 SVGAGI. CDR3 region: CASSYRDWASYEQYF. CDR3 coding DNA: TGTGCCAGCAGTTACCGTGATTGGGCCAGTTACGAGCAGTACTTC.

The table lists this clonotype with many counts. This chain uses TRBV13 with TRBJ2-5, with TRBD2 identical over 8 bases. The length of the CDR3 is 14 residues. Per germline, CDR1 PRHDT and CDR2 FYEKMQ (reference sequence). Trimming cost V 4 bases and J 11 bases; bases outside gene matches: 12. In nucleotides, the CDR3 is TGTGCCAGCAGCTCAAGACGGGAGGGCCCTCCACAGTACTTC. Translated: CASSSRREGPPQYF.

V is TRBV4-2 and J is TRBJ2-2; 11 bases fit TRBD2. The CDR3 covers 18 residues. Germline assignment: CDR1 LGHNA and CDR2 YNFKEQ. V trimming: 0 bases; J trimming: 4 bases; junction bases outside the gene matches: 7. CDR3 nucleotide sequence: TGTGCCAGCAGCCAAGAAATTAGCGGGAGGGTCTCCACCGGGGAGCTGTTTTTT. It yields the protein CASSQEISGRVSTGELFF.

This clonotype has more than one count but fewer than ten. The genes are TRBV9 and TRBJ2-3; the match to TRBD2 covers 10 bases. CDR1 and CDR2 from the germline V gene are SGDLS and YYNGEE. CDR3 length equals 17 residues. The V and J ends lost 0 bases and 0 bases, in that order; junction bases with no gene match: 4. CDR3 region: CASSVGTSGISTDTQYF. Here the CDR3 DNA reads TGTGCCAGCAGCGTAGGGACTAGCGGCATTAGCACAGATACGCAGTATTTT. Supplemented by reference TRBV9 and TRBJ2-3, the full variable domain reads DSGVTQTPKHLITATGQRVTLRCSPRSGDLSVYWYQQSLDQGLQFLIQYYNGEERAKGNILERFSAQQFPDLHSELNLSSLELGDSALYFCASSVGTSGISTDTQYFGPGTRLTVL.

This clonotype was recorded a few times. The chain links TRBV19 to TRBJ1-5, with D maybe TRBD1 (6 bases). The V and J ends lost 5 bases and 0 bases respectively, with 17 bases between them. Per the germline V gene, CDR1 is LNHDA and CDR2 is SQIVND (reference sequence). The CDR3 extends over 17 amino acids. CDR3 protein: CASSSGARGHSNQPQHF. The CDR3 region has the DNA TGTGCCAGTAGTTCTGGGGCCAGGGGACATAGCAATCAGCCCCAGCATTTT.

This clonotype came up many times. The chain recombines TRBV20-1 with TRBJ1-5; weak D call: TRBD1 (6 bases). V was pared by 3 bases and J by 2 bases, with 11 bases between. Germline V lookup: CDR1 DFQATT, CDR2 SNEGSKA (reference sequence). The CDR3 is made up of 14 amino acids. The DNA of the CDR3 is TGCAGTGCTAGTAGGGGGGGCGGCAATCAGCCCCAGCATTTT. Amino acids: CSASRGGGNQPQHF.

The chain uses TRBV18 and TRBJ2-1, with 10 bases matching TRBD2. The germline gives CDR1 KGHSH, CDR2 LQKENI. V shed 2 bases and J 9 bases; nucleotides not matched to a gene: 7. The length of the CDR3 is 15 residues. The DNA for the CDR3 is TGTGCCAGCTCACCATCGGCTAGCGGGAGCGGTGAGCAGTTCTTC. Its translation: CASSPSASGSGEQFF.

This clonotype came up many times. J is TRBJ2-3 and V is TRBV7-9; D remains unclear. Trimming shortened V by 8 bases and J by 3 bases, and 12 bases separated the two germline ends. From germline, CDR1 is SEHNR and CDR2 FQNEAQ (reference sequence). This CDR3 contains 13 residues. The CDR3 bases are TGTGCCAGCGACCGGCCGCTGACAGATACGCAGTATTTT. Amino acids: CASDRPLTDTQYF.

This clonotype has ten or more counts. The chain links TRBV12-3 or TRBV12-4 to TRBJ2-7; 8 nucleotides agree with TRBD2. With V trimmed by 7 bases and J by 6 bases, 8 bases remained unmatched. The CDR3 runs to 13 residues. CDR3 DNA sequence: TGTGCCAGCACCTCTCTAGCGGGTAGCGAGCAGTACTTC. Translating it yields CASTSLAGSEQYF.

This clonotype was detected a few times. This could be a read error, since a much larger clone is one nucleotide away. The rearrangement uses TRBV5-1 and TRBJ2-7; D is perhaps TRBD2 (5 bases). This CDR3 has 15 amino acids. The V and J ends lost 3 bases and 0 bases respectively, with 13 bases between them. CDR1 is SGHRS and CDR2 is YFSETQ in the germline V gene. The CDR3 reads CASSSESGASYEQYF. The DNA of the CDR3 is TGCGCCAGCAGCTCGGAAAGCGGCGCCTCCTACGAGCAGTACTTC.

This clonotype was seen more than once but under ten times. The junction departs from the called germline gene at one end, perhaps through a read error. The V call is TRBV7-7, the J call TRBJ2-2, with D perhaps assigned TRBD1 or TRBD2 (6 bases each). The CDR3 covers 13 residues. CDR1 is SSHAT and CDR2 is FNYEAQ in the germline V gene (reference sequence). CDR3: CASSSEGGSGLFF. CDR3 nucleotides: TGTGCTAGCAGCTCCGAAGGGGGGAGCGGGCTGTTTTTT.

This clonotype appeared many times. The chain employs TRBV7-8 and TRBJ2-3; 10 bases map to TRBD2. The germline gives CDR1 SGHVS, CDR2 FQNEAQ. The CDR3 spans 16 residues. V shed 2 bases and J 5 bases; nucleotides not matched to a gene: 7. The CDR3 DNA follows: TGTGCCAGCAGCTTACTGAGCGGGAGGGGGGGAGATACGCAGTATTTT. This sequence encodes CASSLLSGRGGDTQYF.

This sequence joins TRBV2 and TRBJ2-7, with D possibly called TRBD1 or TRBD2 (7 bases each). Germline lookup yields CDR1 SNHLY and CDR2 FYNNEI. The CDR3 consists of 13 residues. The ends were cut back, 8 bases at V and 2 bases at J, with 13 bases in the middle. CDR3 protein: CASGRGGAYEQYF. The CDR3, as DNA: TGTGCCAGCGGCAGGGGGGGAGCCTACGAGCAGTACTTC.

The chain couples TRBV5-5 to TRBJ1-5; tentative D call: TRBD1 (6 bases). Germline CDR1 is SGHKS and CDR2 is YYEKEE (reference sequence). The CDR3 sequence is 15 residues long. V was shortened by 2 bases and J by 0 bases, with 9 bases between the two germline ends. The CDR3 region is CASSLQGNSNQPQHF. The CDR3 DNA reads as TGTGCCAGCAGCTTACAGGGTAATAGCAATCAGCCCCAGCATTTT.

On this clonotype itself: One end of the junction varies from germline; a read error may be responsible. The V gene is TRBV7-9, the J gene TRBJ2-1; no firm D call. The CDR3 contains 16 residues. The germline gives CDR1 SEHNR, CDR2 FQNEAQ (reference sequence). The CDR3 spells CASSNRRLGIHNGQFF. The CDR3 DNA reads TGTGCCAGCAGCAACAGACGACTGGGGATTCACAATGGGCAGTTCTTC.

This clonotype came up many times. V gene TRBV24-1 combines with J gene TRBJ2-7; 8 bases are shared with TRBD2. The CDR3 has 14 amino acids. With V trimmed by 5 bases and J by 7 bases, 9 bases remained unmatched. CDR1 KGHDR and CDR2 SFDVKD come from the germline V gene. The CDR3: CATSGVAGPGEQYF. The CDR3 region has the DNA TGTGCCACCAGTGGTGTAGCGGGGCCGGGGGAGCAGTACTTC.

This clonotype was detected ten times or more. The CDR3 DNA is TGTGCCAGCAGCTTAGCGCGGCAGGGCAGTAGGACTGAAGCTTTCTTT. Translating it yields CASSLARQGSRTEAFF. The chain carries TRBV7-9 and TRBJ1-1, with D perhaps matching TRBD1 (5 bases). V was cut by 0 bases and J by 5 bases, with 16 bases left in between. The CDR3 runs to 16 residues. Per germline, CDR1 SEHNR and CDR2 FQNEAQ (reference sequence). Drawing the rest from reference TRBV7-9 and TRBJ1-1, the complete variable domain is DTGVSQNPRHKITKRGQNVTFRCDPISEHNRLYWYRQTLGQGPEFLTYFQNEAQLEKSRLLSDRFSAERPKGSFSTLEIQRTEQGDSAMYLCASSLARQGSRTEAFFGQGTRLTVV.

The chain uses TRBV9 and TRBJ2-2, with 8 bases identical to TRBD1. The germline gives CDR1 SGDLS, CDR2 YYNGEE. The CDR3 runs 16 residues. Germline trimming cut 3 bases from V and 6 bases from J; bases unmatched to any gene: 10. CDR3 protein: CASSGRGTGGPGELFF. CDR3 DNA sequence: TGTGCCAGCAGCGGCCGAGGGACAGGAGGTCCCGGGGAGCTGTTTTTT.

This clonotype appeared many times. The chain has TRBV20-1 and TRBJ2-1, with D perhaps matching TRBD2 (6 bases). V lost 3 bases and J 6 bases, leaving 9 bases between the germline ends. Germline V CDR1 and CDR2: DFQATT, SNEGSKA (reference sequence). This CDR3 has 12 residues. The CDR3 DNA reads as TGCAGTGCTAGCGGGAGTGCCAATGAGCAGTTCTTC. This encodes CSASGSANEQFF.